This T cell receptor (beta chain) was captured by sequencing in a study of T cell responses to AZD1222 COVID-19 vaccine. The study's findings and limits: The number of AZD1222 recipients seropositive at baseline was only five to seven. Most donors were white British, females outnumbered males, and clonal diversity was possibly underestimated. Two doses of AZD1222 preceded a rise in Spike-specific TCR breadth and depth. Reportedly, nearly half of unique spike TCRs recognized epitopes outside B.1.351/B.1.1.7 mutations.

Repertoires were generated with immunoSEQ multiplex PCR, while TCRdb's copy carries only in-frame clones and drops some. There are over 150,000 clones in the sample; just over 90% occur only once, and roughly 4.4% lies in the top ten. Germline V gene lookup returns CDR1 SGHTA and CDR2 FQGNSA. The CDR3 is made up of 14 amino acids. The germline V and J ends were trimmed by 1 base and 5 bases, with 11 bases remaining between them. In the case of this clone: Its antigen remains unknown. This specimen includes other DNA sequences encoding the same CDR3.

This chain uses TRBV7-2 with TRBJ2-5, with D perhaps TRBD1 (7 bases). This receptor was identified in an adult in good health. The source material was peripheral blood, sampled on day 0 of MenACWY control vaccination. The DNA of the CDR3 is TGTGCCAGCAGCTTAGGCGGGACAGCGGAGACCCAGTACTTC. The encoded protein is CASSLGGTAETQYF.